Shown below are 18 T cell receptor beta chains from a single sample sequenced in a study of spatial heterogeneity in lung cancer. Study-wide points: Counts of expanded intratumoral alpha and beta TCRs tracked tumor mutation counts.

Noted time point: sample taken at primary tumor resection. MiXCR, applied by TCRdb to the 5' RACE reads, yields one record per CDR3 protein. Of around 15,000 distinct CDR3 sequences listed, around 6.5% were seen once; the top ten hold 15% to 20%. Their recognized antigens are unknown. Sequenced here: lung tumor tissue, sampled at surgery. Receptors were obtained from a female donor with early-stage non-small cell lung cancer.

A remark on this clonotype: Found in a library prepared for alpha chains, this beta chain is an off-target read, and its abundance has little meaning. The chain uses TRBV6-1 and TRBJ2-3; no firm D call. The CDR3 is 15 residues long. Trimming stripped 2 bases from V and 1 base from J, with 10 bases between. Germline lookup yields CDR1 MNHNS and CDR2 SASEGT. CDR3 protein: CASSERLYRTDTQYF. The CDR3 DNA sequence: TGTGCCAGCAGTGAAAGGCTATACCGCACAGATACGCAGTATTTT.

This clonotype occurred a few times. With the library built for alpha chains, this beta chain is off target and its frequency is not meaningful. The CDR3 sequence: CASSQDSGYTGELFF. CDR3 DNA sequence: TGTGCCAGCAGCCAAGACAGTGGATACACCGGGGAGCTGTTTTTT. V usage is TRBV7-2 and J usage is TRBJ2-2; D possibly corresponds to TRBD1 (5 bases). The germline V gene has CDR1 SGHTA and CDR2 FQGNSA. The CDR3 loop spans 15 amino acids. The germline V and J ends were trimmed by 5 bases and 3 bases, with 13 bases remaining between them.

This clonotype was observed a few times. A library made for alpha chains picked up this beta chain off target, so its size means little. This chain links TRBV23-1 with TRBJ1-5; D unclear. TRBV23-1 is designated an ORF whose function remains uncertain. The V end was cut by 7 bases, the J end by 6 bases, with 4 bases between. The CDR3 extends over 10 amino acids. CDR3 nucleotide sequence: TGCGCCAGCATAATTCAGCCCCAGCATTTT. It yields the protein CASIIQPQHF.

For this clonotype: Being off target in a library aimed at alpha chains, this beta chain has a size of little meaning. This chain uses TRBV7-9 with TRBJ2-1, with TRBD2 matching 11 bases. The CDR3 length is 16 residues. The V segment lost 3 bases and the J segment 7 bases; nucleotides outside the gene matches: 8. Germline V CDR1 and CDR2: SEHNR, FQNEAQ (reference sequence). CDR3 protein: CASSFGSGGARNEQFF. DNA of the CDR3: TGTGCCAGCAGCTTCGGTAGCGGGGGGGCTCGGAATGAGCAGTTCTTC.

This clonotype was picked up a small number of times. The library was designed around alpha chains, so this beta chain is a stray read whose abundance carries little weight. The rearrangement links TRBV3-1 to TRBJ2-1; 8 bases match TRBD1. V gave up 2 bases and J gave up 6 bases; unmatched junction bases: 9. Germline V CDR1 and CDR2: LGHDT, YNNKEL (reference sequence). The CDR3 extends over 16 amino acids. The CDR3 spells CASSQMGDRFINEQFF. The CDR3 nucleotides read TGTGCCAGCAGCCAAATGGGGGACAGGTTTATCAATGAGCAGTTCTTC.

This clonotype has at least ten counts. In a library made to pick up alpha chains, this beta chain is a stray read with a size that means little. The chain links TRBV4-1 to TRBJ2-5; perhaps D is TRBD1 or TRBD2 (5 bases each). V dropped 0 bases and J dropped 5 bases, with 13 bases sitting between them. This CDR3 has 15 amino acids. Per germline, CDR1 MGHRA and CDR2 YSYEKL. The DNA for the CDR3 is TGCGCCAGCAGCCAAGACGGGACGGCCCGGGAGACCCAGTACTTC. It specifies CASSQDGTARETQYF.

This clonotype was recorded at least ten times. Since it is a stray read in a library aimed at alpha chains, this beta chain has a size that is not meaningful. The chain uses TRBV12-3 or TRBV12-4 and TRBJ2-3, with TRBD1 as a possible D gene (7 bases). The CDR3 is 15 amino acids. Between the trimmed V and J ends, which lost 5 bases and 2 bases, there was a span of 14 bases. The CDR3 nucleotides read TGTGCCAGCAGTCCAAACAGGGGACTCACAGATACGCAGTATTTT. As protein: CASSPNRGLTDTQYF.

This clonotype was counted a few times. This beta chain represents an off-target read in a library built for alpha chains; its size is of limited meaning. This rearrangement joins TRBV4-2 to TRBJ1-1, with 10 bases lining up with TRBD1. The CDR3 totals 17 residues. The germline gives CDR1 LGHNA, CDR2 YNFKEQ. The trim removed 2 bases at V and 10 bases at J, leaving 16 bases unmatched. DNA of the CDR3: TGTGCCAGCAGCCAACAGGGGAGACAGGGGGCATTGGAATCAGCTTTCTTT. Translating it yields CASSQQGRQGALESAFF.

This clonotype was picked up many times. The size of this beta chain means little, since it is a stray read in a library made for alpha chains. The gene calls are TRBV10-3 and TRBJ1-3, with D maybe TRBD1 (5 bases). CDR1 is ENHRY, CDR2 SYGVKD, per germline. Trimming pared 7 bases from V and 2 bases from J, leaving 12 bases between. CDR3 length: 14 residues. As DNA, the CDR3 is TGTGCCATCAAGGGGAATAGCGCTGGAAACACCATATATTTT. Its protein is CAIKGNSAGNTIYF.

This clonotype was observed many times. Since the library was made to target alpha chains, this beta chain is a stray read and its abundance is not meaningful. V is TRBV29-1 and J is TRBJ1-1, with D hard to call. Deletions cut 4 bases from V and 7 bases from J, with 13 bases between. Germline CDR1 SQVTM, CDR2 ANQGSEA. The CDR3 runs 12 residues. The CDR3 loop is CSVVKGTIEAFF. The CDR3 coding sequence is TGCAGCGTTGTAAAGGGTACGATTGAAGCTTTCTTT.

This clonotype was counted many times. In a library made to pick up alpha chains, this beta chain is a stray read with a size that means little. The chain is built from TRBV28 and TRBJ1-2; D is undetermined. The germline CDR1 and CDR2 sequences are MDHEN and SYDVKM. V was pared by 2 bases and J by 5 bases, with 9 bases between. The CDR3 has 13 amino acids. The CDR3 bases are TGTGCCAGCAGTTTAACAGTAGGATATGGCTACACCTTC. Residues: CASSLTVGYGYTF.

This clonotype was seen at least ten times. As an off-target read in a library built for alpha chains, this beta chain has a frequency of little significance. The chain has TRBV5-1 and TRBJ2-7; 13 bases agree with TRBD2. The CDR3 loop spans 13 amino acids. Germline lookup yields CDR1 SGHRS and CDR2 YFSETQ. Unmatched junction bases numbered 3, after V lost 3 bases and J lost 9 bases. The CDR3: CASSSRTSGGQYF. CDR3 in DNA: TGCGCCAGCAGCTCGCGGACTAGCGGGGGGCAGTACTTC. Together with reference TRBV5-1 and TRBJ2-7, the CDR3 gives the full variable domain: KAGVTQTPRYLIKTRGQQVTLSCSPISGHRSVSWYQQTPGQGLQFLFEYFSETQRNKGNFPGRFSGRQFSNSRSEMNVSTLELGDSALYLCASSSRTSGGQYFGPGTRLTVT.

The table lists this clonotype with many counts. A library made for alpha chains picked up this beta chain off target, so its size means little. The chain uses TRBV4-1 and TRBJ2-3; tentative D call: TRBD2 (6 bases). V was shortened by 0 bases and J by 0 bases, with 13 bases between the two germline ends. The CDR3 consists of 17 residues. Germline-derived CDR1 and CDR2 are MGHRA and YSYEKL. CDR3 in amino acids: CASSQDFGGASTDTQYF. The CDR3 DNA is TGCGCCAGCAGCCAAGATTTTGGAGGGGCAAGCACAGATACGCAGTATTTT.

This clonotype was recorded many times. This beta chain appears as a stray read in a library generated for alpha chains; its size is not informative. The chain combines TRBV7-2 with TRBJ1-6, with 9 bases matching TRBD1. V lost 5 bases to trimming and J lost 9 bases; unmatched junction nucleotides: 8. The CDR3 is made up of 15 amino acids. Germline-derived CDR1 and CDR2 are SGHTA and FQGNSA. The CDR3 bases are TGTGCCAGCAGCCCCCGACAGGGGGGGGGTTCACCCCTCCACTTT. Translation: CASSPRQGGGSPLHF.

Ten or more counts support this clonotype. This beta chain lies outside the target of a library built for alpha chains; its clone size means little. The chain couples TRBV18 to TRBJ1-1; D ambiguous. The CDR3 runs to 14 residues. V shed 3 bases and J shed 4 bases, with 12 bases lying between them. CDR1 and CDR2 from the germline V gene are KGHSH and LQKENI. CDR3 DNA sequence: TGTGCCAGCTCACCGGGTTCCCCTGCCACTGAAGCTTTCTTT. Its translation is CASSPGSPATEAFF.

This clonotype was observed many times. Found in a library prepared for alpha chains, this beta chain is an off-target read, and its abundance has little meaning. This chain joins TRBV6-4 and TRBJ1-1, with 8 bases fitting TRBD1. With V trimmed by 4 bases and J by 4 bases, 2 bases remained unmatched. This CDR3 has 13 residues. Germline V gene sequence: CDR1 MRHNA, CDR2 SNTAGT. The CDR3 sequence: CASSAGTGTEAFF. The DNA for the CDR3 is TGTGCCAGCAGTGCTGGGACAGGCACTGAAGCTTTCTTT.

In its sample, this clonotype was seen once. An end of the junction differs from the germline gene, which may be a read error. This beta chain came through as a stray read in a library set up for alpha chains, and its size says little. V usage is TRBV7-6 and J usage is TRBJ2-3; 8 positions match TRBD1. CDR3 length: 15 residues. CDR1 is SGHVS and CDR2 is FNYEAQ in the germline V gene. As DNA, the CDR3 is TGTGCCAGCAGCTCCAGGGGGCCAGGCACAGTTACGCAGTATTTT. Residues: CASSSRGPGTVTQYF.

Comments on this clonotype: Because this beta chain is a stray read in a library intended to capture alpha chains, its abundance should not be given much weight. The chain carries TRBV20-1 and TRBJ1-1, with D unresolved. CDR3 length equals 14 residues. Germline V CDR1 and CDR2: DFQATT, SNEGSKA (reference sequence). Between the trimmed V and J ends, which lost 5 bases and 5 bases, there was a span of 18 bases. This CDR3 is CSAPQRLMGTEAFF. CDR3 nucleotide sequence: TGCAGTGCTCCGCAGCGACTAATGGGGACTGAAGCTTTCTTT.